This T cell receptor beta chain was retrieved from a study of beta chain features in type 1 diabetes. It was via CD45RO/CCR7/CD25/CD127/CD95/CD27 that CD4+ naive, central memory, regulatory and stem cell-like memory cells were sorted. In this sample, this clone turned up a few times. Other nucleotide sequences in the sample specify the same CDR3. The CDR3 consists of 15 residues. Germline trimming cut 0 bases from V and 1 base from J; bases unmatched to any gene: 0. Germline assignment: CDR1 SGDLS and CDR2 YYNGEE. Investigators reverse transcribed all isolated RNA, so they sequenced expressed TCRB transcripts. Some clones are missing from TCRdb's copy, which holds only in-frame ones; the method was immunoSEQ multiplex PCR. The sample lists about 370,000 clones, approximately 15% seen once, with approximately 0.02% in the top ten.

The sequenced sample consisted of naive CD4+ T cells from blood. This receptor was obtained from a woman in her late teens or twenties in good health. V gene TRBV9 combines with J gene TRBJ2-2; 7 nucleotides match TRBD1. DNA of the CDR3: TGTGCCAGCAGCGTAGGACAGGGGAACACCGGGGAGCTGTTTTTT. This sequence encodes CASSVGQGNTGELFF.